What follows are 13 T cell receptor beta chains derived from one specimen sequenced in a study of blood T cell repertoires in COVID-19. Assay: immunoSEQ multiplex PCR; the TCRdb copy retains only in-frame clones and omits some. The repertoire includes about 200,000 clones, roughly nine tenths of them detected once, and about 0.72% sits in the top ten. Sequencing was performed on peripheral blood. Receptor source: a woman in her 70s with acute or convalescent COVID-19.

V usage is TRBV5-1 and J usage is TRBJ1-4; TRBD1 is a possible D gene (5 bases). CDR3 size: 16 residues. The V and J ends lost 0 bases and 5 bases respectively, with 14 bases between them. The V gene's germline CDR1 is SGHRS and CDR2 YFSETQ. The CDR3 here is CASSLGGALLNEKLFF. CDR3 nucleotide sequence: TGCGCCAGCAGCTTGGGTGGGGCTCTACTCAATGAAAAACTGTTTTTT.

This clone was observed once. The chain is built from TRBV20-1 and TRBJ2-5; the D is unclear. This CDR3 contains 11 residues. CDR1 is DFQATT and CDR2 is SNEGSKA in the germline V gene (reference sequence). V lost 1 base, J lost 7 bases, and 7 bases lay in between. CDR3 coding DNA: TGCAGTGCTAGAGTCCCGGGGACCCAGTACTTC. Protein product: CSARVPGTQYF.

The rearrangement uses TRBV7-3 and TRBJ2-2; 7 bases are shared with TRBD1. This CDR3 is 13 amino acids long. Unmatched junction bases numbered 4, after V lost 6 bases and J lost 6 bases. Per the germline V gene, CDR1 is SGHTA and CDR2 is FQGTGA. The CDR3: CASSPTGAGELFF. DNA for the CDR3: TGTGCCAGCAGTCCTACAGGGGCCGGGGAGCTGTTTTTT.

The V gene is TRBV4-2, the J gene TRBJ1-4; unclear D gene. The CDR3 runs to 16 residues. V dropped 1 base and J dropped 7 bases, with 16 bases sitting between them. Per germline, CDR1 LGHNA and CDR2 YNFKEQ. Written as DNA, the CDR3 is TGTGCCAGCAGCCAAGGGCTGAAGGAGGCGGGTGAAAAACTGTTTTTT. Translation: CASSQGLKEAGEKLFF.

DNA of the CDR3: TGTGCCAGCACCGAGCGACGTAGGGGAGGCGAGCAGTACTTC. It codes for CASTERRRGGEQYF. The gene calls are TRBV28 and TRBJ2-7, with D perhaps matching TRBD2 (6 bases). The CDR3 has 14 amino acids. Germline loops: CDR1 MDHEN, CDR2 SYDVKM. Trimming removed 7 bases at V and 6 bases at J, with 19 bases between.

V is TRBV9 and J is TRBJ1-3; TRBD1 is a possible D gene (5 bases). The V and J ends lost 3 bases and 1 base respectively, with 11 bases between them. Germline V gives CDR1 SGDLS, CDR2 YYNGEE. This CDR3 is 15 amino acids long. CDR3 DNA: TGTGCCAGCAGCGATCGGGGGATGTCTGGAAACACCATATATTTT. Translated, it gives CASSDRGMSGNTIYF. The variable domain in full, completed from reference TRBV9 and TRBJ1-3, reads DSGVTQTPKHLITATGQRVTLRCSPRSGDLSVYWYQQSLDQGLQFLIQYYNGEERAKGNILERFSAQQFPDLHSELNLSSLELGDSALYFCASSDRGMSGNTIYFGEGSWLTVV.

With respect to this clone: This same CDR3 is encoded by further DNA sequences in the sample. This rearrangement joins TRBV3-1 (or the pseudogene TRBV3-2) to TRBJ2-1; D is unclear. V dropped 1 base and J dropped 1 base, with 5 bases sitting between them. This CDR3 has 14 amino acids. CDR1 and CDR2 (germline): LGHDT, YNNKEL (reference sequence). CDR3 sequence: CASSQAGSYNEQFF. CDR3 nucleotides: TGTGCCAGCAGCCAAGCGGGTTCCTACAATGAGCAGTTCTTC.

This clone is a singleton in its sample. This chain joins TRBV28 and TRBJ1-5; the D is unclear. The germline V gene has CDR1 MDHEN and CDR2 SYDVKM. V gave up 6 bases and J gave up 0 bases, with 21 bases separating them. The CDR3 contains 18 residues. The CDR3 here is CASRTRGFPNDSNQPQHF. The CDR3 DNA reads TGTGCCAGCAGGACCCGCGGGTTCCCGAATGATAGCAATCAGCCCCAGCATTTT.

CDR3 sequence reads: CASSLLGGTDYGYTF. CDR3 DNA sequence: TGCGCCAGCAGCTTGCTCGGCGGGACAGACTATGGCTACACCTTC. This sequence joins TRBV5-1 and TRBJ1-2, with 7 bases aligning to TRBD1. The V gene end was trimmed by 1 base and the J gene end by 3 bases; junction bases not matched to a gene: 6. The CDR3 sequence is 15 residues long. The V gene's germline CDR1 is SGHRS and CDR2 YFSETQ.

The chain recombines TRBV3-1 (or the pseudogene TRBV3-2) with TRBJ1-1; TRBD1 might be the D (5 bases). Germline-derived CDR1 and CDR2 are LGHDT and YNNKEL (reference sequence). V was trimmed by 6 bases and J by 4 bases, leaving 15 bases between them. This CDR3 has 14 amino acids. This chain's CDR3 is CASRPPGEGTEAFF. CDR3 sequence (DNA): TGTGCCAGCAGGCCGCCGGGGGAGGGCACTGAAGCTTTCTTT.

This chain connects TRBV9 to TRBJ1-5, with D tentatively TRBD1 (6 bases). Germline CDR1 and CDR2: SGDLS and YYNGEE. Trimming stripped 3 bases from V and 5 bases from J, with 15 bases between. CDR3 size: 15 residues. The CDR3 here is CASSARGGIDQPQHF. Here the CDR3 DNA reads TGTGCCAGCAGCGCCAGAGGGGGAATCGATCAGCCCCAGCATTTT.

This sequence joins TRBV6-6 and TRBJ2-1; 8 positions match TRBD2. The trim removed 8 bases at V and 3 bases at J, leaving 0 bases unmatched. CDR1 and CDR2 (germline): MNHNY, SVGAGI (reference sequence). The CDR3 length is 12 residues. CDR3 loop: CASGTSYNEQFF. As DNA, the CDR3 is TGTGCCAGCGGGACTAGCTACAATGAGCAGTTCTTC.

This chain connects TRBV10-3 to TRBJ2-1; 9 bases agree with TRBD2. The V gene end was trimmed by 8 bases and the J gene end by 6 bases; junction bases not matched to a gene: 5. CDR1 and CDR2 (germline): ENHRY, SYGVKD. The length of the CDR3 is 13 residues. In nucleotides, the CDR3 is TGTGCCATCTTGCGCGGGGGGGCCAATGAGCAGTTCTTC. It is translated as CAILRGGANEQFF.